The source of this TCR beta chain is a study of CD8 T cells in Susac syndrome (dated by TCRdb to the late 2010s). Looking at the study overall: Repertoire sequencing was used to test whether CD8+ T cell activation and differentiation in Susac syndrome was antigen driven.

The CDR3 contains 15 residues, cysteine and phenylalanine counted. The only DNA kept is the CDR3, 45 bases in frame from the first base. The germline V gene (reference sequence) supplies CDR1 DFQATT and CDR2 SNEGSKA. This clonotype came up once. Its antigen remains undetermined. Base qualities are not at hand, and no much larger clone is one base apart. One read represents weak support. Peripheral blood CD8+ and CD4+ T cells from healthy donors, Susac syndrome patients and multiple sclerosis patients were profiled using high-throughput TCR beta sequencing. The healthy donors served as controls matched for age and sex. Bulk CD8+ and CD4+ T cells were purified magnetically by negative isolation, whereas CD8+ TEMRA cells were enriched by FACS. Blood was collected in EDTA tubes and processed within 24 hours, with PBMCs isolated through density gradient centrifugation. PBMCs intended for TCR sequencing were frozen in liquid nitrogen and were later thawed in a 37 degrees C water bath. A purity of at least 90% was achieved for sorted or isolated CD4+, CD8+ and CD8+ TEMRA cells.

Broader findings and caveats from the paper: The number of individuals in the TCR sequencing and HLA analysis was acknowledged as relatively small.

RNA was extracted using the RNeasy kit, and about 0.45 to 1 ug of the RNA was reverse transcribed with random hexamers. The immunoSEQ multiplex PCR assay, covering 54 Vbeta and 13 Jbeta segments, was used to amplify TCR beta CDR3 regions. PCR amplification bias was corrected using a synthetic template baseline for primer optimization and computational correction. The published analysis was carried out like this. Reads were assigned to V, D and J genes according to IMGT and analyzed in immunoSEQ Analyzer, with only productive sequences retained. To calculate clonality, Shannon entropy was normalized by log2 of the number of productive unique sequences and then subtracted from one. For each patient and control, public and private clones were evaluated within the 100 most prevalent clones. A clone was defined as Susac-specific if it was absent from the healthy and MS cohorts, from roughly 990 published viral clones and from other ImmuneACCESS disease sequences. TCRdb ran its own pipeline on the public reads, namely fastp trimming at Q25 and MiXCR clone calling, and kept in-frame beta chains. For every CDR3 protein sequence, its rows merge into one entry that carries the most common genes and DNA. TCRdb's processing, not the study's, gives the V and J calls here. The sample contains roughly 200,000 distinct CDR3 sequences, 90% to 95% of them found a single time. About 0.1% of the sample rests with the top ten.

The rearranged segments are TRBV20-1 and TRBJ2-2; no D segment can be confidently identified. The receptor was derived from a human donor in good health. The specimen sequenced was CD4+ T cells from PBMCs. DNA sequence: TGCGGCGCCCTAGTCGCAGCGTCGAACACCGGGGAGCTGTTTTTT. It codes for CGALVAASNTGELFF.